The next 29 T cell receptor beta chains were all read from a single sample in a study of shared clonotypes between healthy human individuals. This table comes from immunoSEQ multiplex PCR, and its TCRdb copy is limited to in-frame clones, with some not included. The sample includes about 1.4 million clones, about 96% seen only once; the top ten take approximately 1.2%. The sequenced material came from naive CD4+ T cells sorted from blood. Subset reported: CD45RA+ positively selected. These receptors originate from a man aged 25 to 40 in good health.

The chain recombines TRBV11-2 with TRBJ2-7, with D tentatively TRBD1 or TRBD2 (6 bases each). The V end lost 8 bases, the J end lost 4 bases, and 15 bases lay between the germline ends. Germline V lookup: CDR1 SGHAT, CDR2 FQNNGV. The CDR3 contains 13 residues. The DNA for the CDR3 is TGTGCCAGCCGTCGGGGGCAGGGTTACGAGCAGTACTTC. Its translation is CASRRGQGYEQYF.

The V and J genes are TRBV10-3 and TRBJ2-7; the match to TRBD1 covers 10 bases. Germline CDR1 reads ENHRY; CDR2 reads SYGVKD. The CDR3 has 14 residues. After removal of 9 bases from V and 3 bases from J, the junction contained 8 bases not matched to a gene. The CDR3 is CAITRGTGDYEQYF. The CDR3 DNA reads TGTGCCATTACCCGTGGGACAGGGGACTACGAGCAGTACTTC.

This clone was counted once. The chain recombines TRBV28 with TRBJ1-4; D is perhaps TRBD1 (5 bases). This CDR3 contains 13 residues. V was cut by 5 bases and J by 8 bases, with 12 bases left in between. Germline CDR1 and CDR2: MDHEN and SYDVKM. The CDR3 is CASSPTGREKLFF. CDR3 DNA: TGTGCCAGCAGTCCGACGGGGCGCGAAAAACTGTTTTTT.

About this clone: This sample also contains other DNA sequences that code for the same CDR3. This chain links TRBV25-1 with TRBJ2-7; 11 nucleotides agree with TRBD2. This CDR3 has 14 residues. In germline, CDR1 is MGHDK, CDR2 SYGVNS. The trim removed 4 bases at V and 4 bases at J, leaving 3 bases unmatched. DNA of the CDR3: TGTGCCAGCAGTGGCCTAGCGGGAGGATACGAGCAGTACTTC. Translation gives CASSGLAGGYEQYF.

The J gene is TRBJ2-2, the V gene TRBV9, with D possibly TRBD2 on 6 matching bases. Trimming took off 0 bases at V and 4 bases at J, with 13 bases between the two ends. CDR1 is SGDLS, CDR2 YYNGEE, per germline. CDR3 length: 16 residues. CDR3 residues: CASSVGGATSTGELFF. For the CDR3, the DNA is TGTGCCAGCAGCGTAGGGGGCGCGACTAGCACCGGGGAGCTGTTTTTT.

This chain connects TRBV9 to TRBJ2-1; D may be TRBD1 (5 bases). CDR3 length: 16 residues. V was clipped by 4 bases and J by 8 bases, with 22 bases between them. In germline, CDR1 is SGDLS, CDR2 YYNGEE. The CDR3 here is CASSPRLARPRDEQFF. The DNA of the CDR3 is TGTGCCAGCAGCCCCCGTTTAGCCCGTCCCAGGGATGAGCAGTTCTTC. Supplemented by reference TRBV9 and TRBJ2-1, the full variable domain reads DSGVTQTPKHLITATGQRVTLRCSPRSGDLSVYWYQQSLDQGLQFLIQYYNGEERAKGNILERFSAQQFPDLHSELNLSSLELGDSALYFCASSPRLARPRDEQFFGPGTRLTVL.

The genes are TRBV28 and TRBJ1-4; D unresolved. Germline V gene sequence: CDR1 MDHEN, CDR2 SYDVKM. The V end lost 5 bases, the J end lost 11 bases, and 15 bases lay between the germline ends. The CDR3 is 13 residues long. The CDR3 nucleotides are TGTGCCAGCAGTCCGTGGACCCTGGGGAAACTGTTTTTT. As protein: CASSPWTLGKLFF.

V and J are TRBV15 and TRBJ2-7, with 9 positions matching TRBD1. The V and J ends lost 5 bases and 1 base, in that order; junction bases with no gene match: 9. The CDR3 covers 16 residues. Germline V gene sequence: CDR1 LNHNV, CDR2 YYDKDF (reference sequence). Here the CDR3 reads CATSRPPGQGSYEQYF. CDR3 coding DNA: TGTGCCACCAGCCGACCCCCGGGACAGGGATCCTACGAGCAGTACTTC.

Comment on this clone: Different DNA sequences within this sample yield the same CDR3. The rearrangement links TRBV18 to TRBJ2-7; D gene unclear. Trimming shortened V by 2 bases and J by 6 bases, and 5 bases separated the two germline ends. The germline V gene has CDR1 KGHSH and CDR2 LQKENI. The CDR3 loop spans 11 amino acids. The chain's CDR3 is CASSPEGEQYF. CDR3 DNA sequence: TGTGCCAGCTCACCAGAAGGCGAGCAGTACTTC. The entire variable domain, with the rest obtained from reference TRBV18 and TRBJ2-7, is as follows: NAGVMQNPRHLVRRRGQEARLRCSPMKGHSHVYWYRQLPEEGLKFMVYLQKENIIDESGMPKERFSAEFPKEGPSILRIQQVVRGDSAAYFCASSPEGEQYFGPGTRLTVT.

A note on this clone: Other DNA sequences within the sample encode an identical CDR3. The V gene is TRBV7-2, the J gene TRBJ2-7; the D is unclear. This CDR3 has 12 residues. The germline CDR1 and CDR2 sequences are SGHTA and FQGNSA. Trimming removed 3 bases from V and 1 base from J, with 4 bases in between. Here the CDR3 reads CASSFSSYEQYF. CDR3 nucleotides: TGTGCCAGCAGCTTCAGTTCCTACGAGCAGTACTTC.

The chain carries TRBV27 and TRBJ2-1; unclear D gene. Trimming took 8 bases from V and 4 from J, leaving 12 bases between them. CDR3 length: 13 residues. Germline V lookup: CDR1 MNHEY, CDR2 SMNVEV (reference sequence). In DNA form, the CDR3 reads TGTGCCAGCTCCCCTTGGGTTTACAATGAGCAGTTCTTC. It specifies CASSPWVYNEQFF.

This sequence joins TRBV28 and TRBJ2-7; TRBD2 matches 7 bases. With V trimmed by 6 bases and J by 5 bases, 7 bases remained unmatched. CDR3 length equals 13 residues. The germline V gene has CDR1 MDHEN and CDR2 SYDVKM. CDR3 in amino acids: CASRRLAFHEQYF. Here the CDR3 DNA reads TGTGCCAGCAGACGACTAGCTTTCCACGAGCAGTACTTC.

This chain links TRBV27 with TRBJ2-1, with a possible D match to TRBD1 (5 bases). Germline-derived CDR1 and CDR2 are MNHEY and SMNVEV (reference sequence). Trimming left V 2 bases short and J 0 bases short, with 8 bases between. CDR3 length equals 15 residues. CDR3 nucleotide sequence: TGTGCCAGCAGTTTAGGCAGGGCCTCCTACAATGAGCAGTTCTTC. Translated, it gives CASSLGRASYNEQFF.

With respect to this clone: Other DNA sequences from this sample encode an identical CDR3 as well. The chain couples TRBV7-9 to TRBJ2-7, with D hard to call. This CDR3 is built from 11 residues. The germline V gene encodes CDR1 SEHNR and CDR2 FQNEAQ (reference sequence). The V end lost 5 bases, the J end lost 3 bases, and 5 bases lay between the germline ends. This CDR3 reads CASSEGYEQYF. As DNA, the CDR3 is TGTGCCAGCAGCGAAGGCTACGAGCAGTACTTC.

The chain employs TRBV9 and TRBJ1-4; D remains unclear. CDR3 length: 14 amino acids. From germline, CDR1 is SGDLS and CDR2 YYNGEE. Trimming stripped 1 base from V and 8 bases from J, with 12 bases between. CDR3 DNA sequence: TGTGCCAGCAGCGTAAAACTTAAGGGCGAAAAACTGTTTTTT. It yields the protein CASSVKLKGEKLFF.

On this clone: Other nucleotide sequences from this sample produce the same CDR3. This rearrangement joins TRBV5-1 to TRBJ2-7; D may match TRBD1 or TRBD2 (5 bases each). V was cut by 4 bases and J by 5 bases, with 10 bases left in between. This CDR3 has 12 residues. The germline V gene has CDR1 SGHRS and CDR2 YFSETQ. The CDR3 coding sequence is TGCGCCAGCAGCCTGGGGGTCCACGAGCAGTACTTC. Its translation is CASSLGVHEQYF.

This CDR3 is CASSILRGSQPQHF. CDR3 nucleotides: TGTGCCAGTAGTATTTTGCGGGGGAGTCAGCCCCAGCATTTT. The rearrangement links TRBV19 to TRBJ1-5; D is possibly TRBD1 (5 bases). CDR1 and CDR2 from the germline V gene are LNHDA and SQIVND (reference sequence). V was clipped by 3 bases and J by 6 bases, with 12 bases between them. The CDR3 loop spans 14 amino acids.

In DNA, the CDR3 is TGTGCCAGTAGTCTTTTCCGGGGGCAAGAGACCCAGTACTTC. Translated, it gives CASSLFRGQETQYF. The rearrangement uses TRBV19 and TRBJ2-5; D may be TRBD2 (6 bases). Germline CDR1 and CDR2: LNHDA and SQIVND (reference sequence). The V end was cut by 5 bases, the J end by 2 bases, with 12 bases between. The CDR3 is made up of 14 amino acids.

The chain uses TRBV27 and TRBJ2-1; 10 nucleotides match TRBD2. Germline V gene data show CDR1 as MNHEY and CDR2 as SMNVEV (reference sequence). The CDR3 contains 16 residues. V lost 1 base and J lost 9; bases outside the gene matches: 9. CDR3 sequence reads: CASSLYSSGRAPEQFF. The CDR3 coding sequence is TGTGCCAGCAGTTTATACTCCAGCGGGAGGGCCCCTGAGCAGTTCTTC.

The V gene is TRBV5-6, the J gene TRBJ2-7, with D unclear. The CDR3 runs to 16 residues. V lost 0 bases, J lost 2 bases, and 15 bases lay in between. Germline CDR1 reads SGHDT; CDR2 reads YYEEEE. The chain's CDR3 is CASSLVDIRVAYEQYF. Written as DNA, the CDR3 is TGTGCCAGCAGCTTGGTAGACATCCGAGTAGCCTACGAGCAGTACTTC.

The V gene is TRBV5-1, the J gene TRBJ2-3; TRBD2 aligns across 7 bases. The CDR3 is made up of 17 amino acids. Germline V lookup: CDR1 SGHRS, CDR2 YFSETQ. The junction had 16 bases not matched to a gene; V was cut back by 4 bases and J by 5 bases. In DNA, the CDR3 is TGCGCCAGCAGCCCGGGGAGGGCCGGATGGGTAGGAGATACGCAGTATTTT. Amino acid sequence: CASSPGRAGWVGDTQYF.

This chain uses TRBV7-2 with TRBJ1-4; the D gene is possibly TRBD1 (5 bases). Germline V gene sequence: CDR1 SGHTA, CDR2 FQGNSA. Trimming removed 5 bases from V and 8 bases from J, with 12 bases in between. CDR3 size: 13 residues. The CDR3 sequence is CASSPSWGEKLFF. CDR3 DNA sequence: TGTGCCAGCAGCCCCTCCTGGGGGGAAAAACTGTTTTTT.

This clone occurred a few times. The rearrangement links TRBV27 to TRBJ2-7; TRBD1 or TRBD2 may be the D gene (5 bases each). The V end was cut by 0 bases, the J end by 0 bases, with 15 bases between. The CDR3 is 17 residues long. Germline CDR1 and CDR2: MNHEY and SMNVEV (reference sequence). DNA of the CDR3: TGTGCCAGCAGTTTATCCGGGGCGGGCGGTAGCTCCTACGAGCAGTACTTC. Its protein product is CASSLSGAGGSSYEQYF.

This chain links TRBV7-9 with TRBJ2-3; 7 bases fit TRBD2. The CDR3 has 16 amino acids. The V and J ends lost 5 bases and 5 bases, in that order; junction bases with no gene match: 13. Germline V CDR1 and CDR2: SEHNR, FQNEAQ (reference sequence). The CDR3: CASSLSGTIAGDTQYF. CDR3 coding DNA: TGTGCCAGCAGCCTCAGCGGGACTATCGCCGGAGATACGCAGTATTTT.

This clone has just one count. The gene calls are TRBV30 and TRBJ2-7, with D unclear. Per germline, CDR1 GTSNPN and CDR2 SVGIG (reference sequence). Deletions cut 1 base from V and 4 bases from J, with 11 bases between. The CDR3 is 13 residues long. The CDR3 bases are TGTGCCTGGAGTGCCCCTAGGGTTTACGAGCAGTACTTC. It is translated as CAWSAPRVYEQYF.

As for this clone: Other DNA variants within this sample encode the same CDR3. The gene calls are TRBV7-2 and TRBJ2-2; D is possibly TRBD2 (5 bases). The V end was cut by 0 bases, the J end by 7 bases, with 6 bases between. The CDR3 extends over 13 amino acids. Germline CDR1 reads SGHTA; CDR2 reads FQGNSA. This CDR3 reads CASSLARDGELFF. CDR3 DNA sequence: TGTGCCAGCAGCTTAGCGAGGGACGGGGAGCTGTTTTTT.

V is TRBV29-1 and J is TRBJ2-1; 7 bases agree with TRBD2. Germline-derived CDR1 and CDR2 are SQVTM and ANQGSEA. Trimming at V came to 3 bases and at J to 3 bases, leaving 14 bases not matched to a gene. The CDR3 totals 17 residues. The CDR3 sequence: CSVEASGFKFHYNEQFF. In DNA, the CDR3 is TGCAGCGTTGAGGCTAGCGGCTTCAAATTCCACTACAATGAGCAGTTCTTC.

This chain connects TRBV5-6 to TRBJ1-2, with D possibly matching TRBD1 (6 bases). V lost 4 bases and J lost 8, with 21 bases in between. CDR3 length: 15 residues. The germline gives CDR1 SGHDT, CDR2 YYEEEE. CDR3 residues: CASSRDLHRVGGYTF. DNA for the CDR3: TGTGCCAGCAGCCGTGATTTACACAGGGTCGGAGGCTACACCTTC.

The genes are TRBV18 and TRBJ1-1; D possibly corresponds to TRBD1 (6 bases). V was clipped by 3 bases and J by 5 bases, with 22 bases between them. The CDR3 is made up of 17 amino acids. CDR1 KGHSH and CDR2 LQKENI come from the germline V gene. CDR3 region: CASSPQGIGRGKTEAFF. CDR3 nucleotides: TGTGCCAGCTCACCTCAAGGGATAGGGAGGGGGAAAACTGAAGCTTTCTTT.